This is a list of T cell receptor beta chains from one sample in a study of T cell changes during pregnancy in multiple sclerosis. Generated by immunoSEQ multiplex PCR, the TCRdb table keeps only in-frame clones and is missing some. The repertoire holds 50,000 to 75,000 clones, over 90% seen once, with 2.6% in the top ten. Sample: CD8+ T cells from peripheral blood mononuclear cells, taken in the third trimester of pregnancy. These receptors were obtained from a female donor with multiple sclerosis, enrolled in a pregnancy study. The CDR3 runs from the conserved cysteine through the conserved F or W. Each record gives: CDR3 protein, CDR3 DNA, clone size, J gene, V gene, D gene. The D gene is left open where the match is weak. Expanded clones get a size class; other rows say once, few or many, or leave the size out.

CDR3aa: CASSFNYEQYF
CDR3nt: TGTGCCAGTAGTTTCAACTACGAGCAGTACTTC
abundance: -
j_gene: TRBJ2-7
v_gene: TRBV19
d_gene: -

CDR3aa: CASSLSGQNQPQHF
CDR3nt: TGTGCCAGCAGTTTATCGGGACAGAATCAGCCCCAGCATTTT
abundance: -
j_gene: TRBJ1-5
v_gene: TRBV27
d_gene: TRBD1

CDR3aa: CASSLYGQIVEAFF
CDR3nt: TGTGCCAGCAGCTTATATGGACAGATTGTAGAAGCTTTCTTT
abundance: -
j_gene: TRBJ1-1
v_gene: TRBV7-8
d_gene: -

CDR3aa: CASRAGTSGGVQEYF
CDR3nt: TGTGCCAGCAGAGCCGGGACTAGCGGGGGGGTTCAAGAGTACTTC
abundance: -
j_gene: TRBJ2-7
v_gene: TRBV2
d_gene: TRBD2

CDR3aa: CASSAFTGDTEAFF
CDR3nt: TGTGCCAGCAGCGCCTTTACAGGGGACACTGAAGCTTTCTTT
abundance: -
j_gene: TRBJ1-1
v_gene: TRBV9
d_gene: TRBD1

CDR3aa: CAWSVIQDTYEQYF
CDR3nt: TGTGCCTGGAGTGTAATCCAGGATACCTACGAGCAGTACTTC
abundance: -
j_gene: TRBJ2-7
v_gene: TRBV30
d_gene: -

CDR3aa: CASSSGGSYEQYF
CDR3nt: TGTGCCAGTAGTAGCGGGGGTTCCTACGAGCAGTACTTC
abundance: -
j_gene: TRBJ2-7
v_gene: TRBV19
d_gene: TRBD2

CDR3aa: CATSLGGGADTQYF
CDR3nt: TGCGCCACCTCCCTCGGAGGGGGGGCAGATACGCAGTATTTT
abundance: many
j_gene: TRBJ2-3
v_gene: TRBV5-1
d_gene: -

CDR3aa: CASSQDWAVGTDTQYF
CDR3nt: TGCGCCAGCAGCCAAGATTGGGCCGTTGGCACAGATACGCAGTATTTT
abundance: -
j_gene: TRBJ2-3
v_gene: TRBV4-3
d_gene: -

CDR3aa: CASSQSDRNHYGYTF
CDR3nt: TGTGCCAGCAGCCAGTCGGACAGAAACCACTATGGCTACACCTTC
abundance: -
j_gene: TRBJ1-2
v_gene: TRBV13
d_gene: -

CDR3aa: CASSLAAGVNTGELFF
CDR3nt: TGTGCCAGCAGCTTGGCAGCGGGAGTTAACACCGGGGAGCTGTTTTTT
abundance: once
j_gene: TRBJ2-2
v_gene: TRBV5-6
d_gene: TRBD2

CDR3aa: CASSLAGGFGTIYF
CDR3nt: TGTGCCAGCAGCTTAGCCGGGGGTTTCGGGACCATATATTTT
abundance: -
j_gene: TRBJ1-3
v_gene: TRBV7-9
d_gene: -

CDR3aa: CASSIGLTEAFF
CDR3nt: TGTGCCAGTAGTATAGGGCTCACTGAAGCTTTCTTT
abundance: -
j_gene: TRBJ1-1
v_gene: TRBV19
d_gene: -

CDR3aa: CASSLQGGELFF
CDR3nt: TGTGCCAGCAGTTTACAGGGCGGGGAGCTGTTTTTT
abundance: -
j_gene: TRBJ2-2
v_gene: TRBV27
d_gene: -

CDR3aa: CASSPYTRDSLNYGYTF
CDR3nt: TGTGCCAGCAGCCCCTATACCCGGGACAGCCTTAACTATGGCTACACCTTC
abundance: -
j_gene: TRBJ1-2
v_gene: TRBV5-4
d_gene: TRBD1

CDR3aa: CASSFGQGISYEQYF
CDR3nt: TGTGCCAGTAGTTTCGGACAGGGAATTTCCTACGAGCAGTACTTC
abundance: -
j_gene: TRBJ2-7
v_gene: TRBV19
d_gene: TRBD1

CDR3aa: CASSSGQIYEQYF
CDR3nt: TGCGCCAGCAGCTCGGGACAGATCTACGAGCAGTACTTC
abundance: -
j_gene: TRBJ2-7
v_gene: TRBV5-1
d_gene: TRBD1

CDR3aa: CASSLSHNRGKSAFF
CDR3nt: TGTGCCAGCAGTTTAAGCCACAACAGGGGTAAATCGGCTTTCTTT
abundance: -
j_gene: TRBJ1-1
v_gene: TRBV27
d_gene: TRBD1

CDR3aa: CAISGTFYYEQYF
CDR3nt: TGTGCCATCAGCGGGACTTTCTATTACGAGCAGTACTTC
abundance: -
j_gene: TRBJ2-7
v_gene: TRBV10-3
d_gene: -

CDR3aa: CASSWTPDTQYF
CDR3nt: TGTGCCAGCAGCTGGACTCCAGATACGCAGTATTTT
abundance: -
j_gene: TRBJ2-3
v_gene: TRBV7-9
d_gene: -

CDR3aa: CASSSYRGRNYGYTF
CDR3nt: TGTGCCAGCAGCTCGTACAGGGGAAGAAACTATGGCTACACCTTC
abundance: -
j_gene: TRBJ1-2
v_gene: TRBV5-6
d_gene: TRBD1

CDR3aa: CAISESTAHYSNQPQHF
CDR3nt: TGTGCCATCAGTGAGTCAACAGCCCATTATAGCAATCAGCCCCAGCATTTT
abundance: -
j_gene: TRBJ1-5
v_gene: TRBV10-3
d_gene: -

CDR3aa: CASSLLGGHRANEKLFF
CDR3nt: TGTGCCAGCAGCTTACTCGGGGGGCACCGGGCAAATGAAAAACTGTTTTTT
abundance: once
j_gene: TRBJ1-4
v_gene: TRBV7-8
d_gene: -

CDR3aa: CASSLGPTYEQYF
CDR3nt: TGCGCCAGCAGCTTGGGTCCCACCTACGAGCAGTACTTC
abundance: once
j_gene: TRBJ2-7
v_gene: TRBV5-1
d_gene: -

CDR3aa: CASNLGQGPYEQYF
CDR3nt: TGCGCCAGCAACCTCGGACAGGGACCCTACGAGCAGTACTTC
abundance: -
j_gene: TRBJ2-7
v_gene: TRBV4-1
d_gene: TRBD1

CDR3aa: CSVDQGFGQPQHF
CDR3nt: TGCAGCGTCGACCAGGGTTTTGGTCAGCCCCAGCATTTT
abundance: once
j_gene: TRBJ1-5
v_gene: TRBV29-1
d_gene: -

CDR3aa: CASSGGGDTEAFF
CDR3nt: TGCGCCAGCAGCGGGGGGGGCGACACTGAAGCTTTCTTT
abundance: -
j_gene: TRBJ1-1
v_gene: TRBV5-1
d_gene: -

CDR3aa: CASSPGSGELFF
CDR3nt: TGTGCCAGCAGCCCCGGGTCCGGGGAGCTGTTTTTT
abundance: -
j_gene: TRBJ2-2
v_gene: TRBV7-6
d_gene: -

CDR3aa: CASSEEQGMGETQYF
CDR3nt: TGTGCCAGCAGCGAGGAACAGGGGATGGGGGAGACCCAGTACTTC
abundance: -
j_gene: TRBJ2-5
v_gene: TRBV5-6
d_gene: TRBD1

CDR3aa: CASSEGQGGTKEQYF
CDR3nt: TGTGCCAGCAGTGAAGGGCAGGGGGGTACGAAGGAGCAGTACTTC
abundance: -
j_gene: TRBJ2-7
v_gene: TRBV2
d_gene: -

CDR3aa: CASSLSSGSYEQYF
CDR3nt: TGCGCCAGCAGCTTGAGTAGCGGTTCTTACGAGCAGTACTTC
abundance: -
j_gene: TRBJ2-7
v_gene: TRBV5-1
d_gene: -

CDR3aa: CASSWTSYNEQFF
CDR3nt: TGCGCCAGCAGCTGGACTAGCTACAATGAGCAGTTCTTC
abundance: -
j_gene: TRBJ2-1
v_gene: TRBV5-1
d_gene: TRBD2

CDR3aa: CASIRDRDVGRGTGELFF
CDR3nt: TGCGCCAGCATCCGGGACAGGGACGTGGGAAGGGGCACCGGGGAGCTGTTTTTT
abundance: -
j_gene: TRBJ2-2
v_gene: TRBV10-2
d_gene: TRBD1

CDR3aa: CASSNMNTEAFF
CDR3nt: TGCGCCAGCAGCAATATGAACACTGAAGCTTTCTTT
abundance: -
j_gene: TRBJ1-1
v_gene: TRBV5-1
d_gene: -

CDR3aa: CASSLGGRAEQYF
CDR3nt: TGTGCCAGCAGCTTAGGAGGGAGGGCCGAGCAGTACTTC
abundance: -
j_gene: TRBJ2-7
v_gene: TRBV7-8
d_gene: TRBD2

CDR3aa: CASSPPTGSSYEQYF
CDR3nt: TGTGCCAGCAGCCCCCCGACAGGGAGCTCCTACGAGCAGTACTTC
abundance: -
j_gene: TRBJ2-7
v_gene: TRBV7-8
d_gene: TRBD1

CDR3aa: CASSIVAGGNQPQHF
CDR3nt: TGTGCCAGTAGTATAGTGGCAGGGGGCAATCAGCCCCAGCATTTT
abundance: -
j_gene: TRBJ1-5
v_gene: TRBV19
d_gene: -

CDR3aa: CASSSDSREAFF
CDR3nt: TGCGCCAGCAGCTCGGACTCTCGAGAAGCTTTCTTT
abundance: once
j_gene: TRBJ1-1
v_gene: TRBV5-1
d_gene: -

CDR3aa: CATYRPAGNTEAFF
CDR3nt: TGTGCCACCTACCGGCCGGCGGGGAACACTGAAGCTTTCTTT
abundance: -
j_gene: TRBJ1-1
v_gene: TRBV19
d_gene: -